The rows below give T cell receptor beta chains drawn from one sample of a study of OX40 agonist ivuxolimab in advanced cancers. Repertoires were generated with immunoSEQ multiplex PCR, while TCRdb's copy carries only in-frame clones and drops some. This sample has more than 45,000 clones, with around 87% found just once. The sequencing used CD4+ or CD8+ T cells sorted from blood, collected in a trial of the OX40 agonist ivuxolimab. The receptors come from an adult with an advanced solid tumor such as melanoma, head and neck, liver or kidney cancer. The CDR3 runs from the conserved cysteine through the conserved F or W. D genes are given only for firm matches. Size tells how often a clone was seen (once, few, many) or the class of an expanded clone, and some rows leave it out.

D	J	size	V	DNA	CDR3
NA	TRBJ1-2	NA	TRBV5-4	TGTGCCAGCAGCTTGGGTTCGCCGCGGGGCTACACCTTC	CASSLGSPRGYTF
NA	TRBJ2-7	NA	TRBV7-2	TGTGCCAGCAGCTTCGGCCCTTACGAGCAGTACTTC	CASSFGPYEQYF
NA	TRBJ2-1	NA	TRBV7-9	TGTGCCAGCAGGTGGGGTCGGTCAGGGGAACACAATGAGCAGTTCTTC	CASRWGRSGEHNEQFF
NA	TRBJ1-1	once	TRBV28	TGTGCCAGCCTTTTCGGGGGTGAAGCTTTCTTT	CASLFGGEAFF
TRBD2	TRBJ2-7	NA	TRBV5-1	TGCGCCAGCAGCTTGGCAACTAGCGGGTACGAGCAGTACTTC	CASSLATSGYEQYF
TRBD1	TRBJ1-2	NA	TRBV9	TGTGCCAGCAGCGCCCCCCGGGACAGGGAAACCTATGGCTACACCTTC	CASSAPRDRETYGYTF
NA	TRBJ1-1	NA	TRBV19	TGTGCCAGTAGTGCCGGACGGATGAACACTGAAGCTTTCTTT	CASSAGRMNTEAFF
NA	TRBJ2-7	NA	TRBV7-2	TGTGCCAGCAGCTTGCTAGGGGACGAGCAGTACTTC	CASSLLGDEQYF
NA	TRBJ1-3	NA	TRBV9	TGTGCCAGCAGCGTAGGGGAAAGAAACACCATATATTTT	CASSVGERNTIYF
NA	TRBJ2-2	NA	TRBV5-1	TGCGCCAGCAGCCTGAATACTCCGACCGGGGAGCTGTTTTTT	CASSLNTPTGELFF
NA	TRBJ1-2	NA	TRBV30	TGTGCCTGGAGTGTCGAGAGAAGGGGCTACACCTTC	CAWSVERRGYTF
TRBD2	TRBJ2-2	NA	TRBV9	TGTGCCAGCAGCTCGGTTAGCGGGGGGGCTCCGAACACCGGGGAGCTGTTTTTT	CASSSVSGGAPNTGELFF
TRBD2	TRBJ2-1	NA	TRBV9	TGTGCCAGCAGCGTAGGGAGCGGGGGTAACAATGAGCAGTTCTTC	CASSVGSGGNNEQFF
TRBD2	TRBJ2-2	NA	TRBV9	TGTGCCAGCAGCCTCGAAAGGACTAGCTACACCGGGGAGCTGTTTTTT	CASSLERTSYTGELFF
NA	TRBJ2-2	NA	TRBV30	TGTGCCTGGAGCAGTGGGAACACCGGGGAGCTGTTTTTT	CAWSSGNTGELFF
TRBD1	TRBJ2-7	NA	TRBV7-6	TGTGCCAGCAGCCCGGGACAGGGATACTACGAGCAGTACTTC	CASSPGQGYYEQYF
NA	TRBJ2-3	few	TRBV29-1	TGCAGCGTTGAAGGGCAGGGAGTTACAGATACGCAGTATTTT	CSVEGQGVTDTQYF
NA	TRBJ1-2	once	TRBV12-5	TGTGCTAGTGGTTTGGTAGGGACCATTAACTATGGCTACACCTTC	CASGLVGTINYGYTF